The 17 T cell receptor beta chains listed next were all sequenced from one sample in a study of a mutant IDH1 vaccine in newly diagnosed glioma. Time point described: week 11, during vaccination. Topical imiquimod was applied with each vaccine dose, which held 300 ug of mutant IDH1 20-mer peptide. Sequencing used immunoSEQ multiplex PCR; TCRdb keeps in-frame clones, though not all of them. The sample has about 40,000 clones, 80% to 85% seen once. What these receptors recognize is not known. Sequencing was performed on PBMCs, taken from a glioma patient whose treatment included an IDH1 peptide vaccine. The source of these receptors is a man aged 35 to 55 with glioma.

The rearrangement joins TRBV5-5 to TRBJ1-2; TRBD1 matches at 7 bases. The CDR3 totals 15 residues. The germline gives CDR1 SGHKS, CDR2 YYEKEE (reference sequence). With 1 base clipped from V and 4 bases from J, the junction kept 7 bases outside the gene matches. The CDR3 nucleotides read TGTGCCAGCAGCTTGATGGGGACAGAGAGCTATGGCTACACCTTC. This codes for CASSLMGTESYGYTF.

The genes are TRBV5-4 and TRBJ2-1; D gene unclear. The CDR3 has 15 amino acids. V lost 0 bases, J lost 0 bases, and 7 bases lay in between. Germline V gene sequence: CDR1 SGHNT, CDR2 YYREEE (reference sequence). CDR3 amino acids: CASSLGVGSYNEQFF. In DNA, the CDR3 is TGTGCCAGCAGCTTGGGGGTCGGCTCCTACAATGAGCAGTTCTTC.

V gene TRBV7-8 combines with J gene TRBJ2-2, with 10 bases identical to TRBD2. The length of the CDR3 is 16 residues. Germline V gene sequence: CDR1 SGHVS, CDR2 FQNEAQ. The V gene end was trimmed by 3 bases and the J gene end by 3 bases; junction bases not matched to a gene: 4. The chain's CDR3 is CASSFQAGGDTGELFF. The CDR3 DNA is TGTGCCAGCAGCTTTCAAGCGGGAGGGGACACCGGGGAGCTGTTTTTT.

This clone was detected only once. The V gene is TRBV4-3, the J gene TRBJ2-7; possibly TRBD2 for D (6 bases). From germline, CDR1 is LGHNA and CDR2 YSLEER. The CDR3 spans 15 residues. V was pared by 0 bases and J by 7 bases, with 16 bases between. The CDR3 sequence is CASSQDSGVGREQYF. The CDR3 DNA reads as TGCGCCAGCAGCCAAGATAGCGGAGTAGGTAGGGAGCAGTACTTC.

The V and J genes are TRBV5-5 and TRBJ2-7; D is perhaps TRBD1 (5 bases). Germline V gene sequence: CDR1 SGHKS, CDR2 YYEKEE (reference sequence). Trimming pared 2 bases from V and 4 bases from J, leaving 16 bases between. This CDR3 is built from 15 residues. The CDR3 reads CASSLRVGQWYEQYF. Here the CDR3 DNA reads TGTGCCAGCAGCTTACGGGTGGGGCAGTGGTACGAGCAGTACTTC.

The J gene is TRBJ2-3, the V gene TRBV9, with TRBD2 matching over 9 bases. CDR1 is SGDLS and CDR2 is YYNGEE in the germline V gene. The CDR3 totals 17 residues. Trimming removed 0 bases from V and 4 bases from J; junction bases left unmatched: 9. The CDR3 region has the DNA TGTGCCAGCAGCGTAGAAGTAGGCGGGAGGGCGGCAGATACGCAGTATTTT. Translated, it gives CASSVEVGGRAADTQYF.

The chain joins TRBV5-5 to TRBJ2-2, with D perhaps matching TRBD1 (5 bases). CDR1 and CDR2 from the germline V gene are SGHKS and YYEKEE (reference sequence). The V end was cut by 5 bases, the J end by 7 bases, with 12 bases between. The CDR3 is 13 residues long. The CDR3 DNA follows: TGTGCCAGCAGTCCCCAGGGTGGCGGGGAGCTGTTTTTT. This gives the protein CASSPQGGGELFF.

In DNA, the CDR3 is TGTGCCAGCAGCTATCGGTGGGCGTCCGGAAACACCATATATTTT. Its translation: CASSYRWASGNTIYF. The J gene is TRBJ1-3, the V gene TRBV5-6, with D hard to call. This CDR3 is 15 amino acids long. Trimming pared 3 bases from V and 4 bases from J, leaving 14 bases between. Germline V gene lookup returns CDR1 SGHDT and CDR2 YYEEEE.

This clone came up once. The V and J genes are TRBV9 and TRBJ1-1, with D perhaps matching TRBD1 (5 bases). The CDR3 has 17 amino acids. Germline V gene data show CDR1 as SGDLS and CDR2 as YYNGEE. The germline V and J ends were trimmed by 0 bases and 1 base, with 16 bases remaining between them. CDR3 region: CASSVGISGRANTEAFF. CDR3 nucleotide sequence: TGTGCCAGCAGCGTAGGAATATCGGGCAGGGCGAACACTGAAGCTTTCTTT.

This sequence joins TRBV10-1 and TRBJ2-7, with 8 bases lining up with TRBD2. This CDR3 comprises 12 residues. The germline gives CDR1 WNHNN, CDR2 SYGVQD (reference sequence). The DNA of the CDR3 is TGCGGCGGGGGGCCTCCCTGGCGAGAGCAGTACTTC. As protein: CGGGPPWREQYF.

The chain has TRBV2 and TRBJ1-2, with 11 nucleotides matching TRBD1. CDR3 length: 14 residues. V lost 5 bases, J lost 5 bases, and 4 bases stayed unmatched. Germline V gives CDR1 SNHLY, CDR2 FYNNEI. In DNA form, the CDR3 reads TGTGCCAGCAGTCGGGACAGGGGGAAATATGGCTACACCTTC. Its protein product is CASSRDRGKYGYTF.

The chain has TRBV18 and TRBJ2-3; a weak D match, TRBD1 (6 bases). This CDR3 is built from 17 residues. Germline V gene data show CDR1 as KGHSH and CDR2 as LQKENI. V lost 3 bases, J lost 1 base, and 17 bases lay in between. The CDR3 spells CASSPRQRTDGTDTQYF. Here the CDR3 DNA reads TGTGCCAGCTCACCCCGCCAACGGACAGATGGCACAGATACGCAGTATTTT.

J is TRBJ2-2 and V is TRBV23-1; no definite D call. TRBV23-1 belongs to the ORF category, with a function that is uncertain. Trimming removed 0 bases from V and 6 bases from J, with 8 bases in between. The CDR3 sequence is 14 residues long. The CDR3 DNA sequence: TGCGCCAGCAGTCAATCGTGCCGGGCCGGGGAGCTGTTTTTT. Translating it yields CASSQSCRAGELFF.

The V call is TRBV7-3, the J call TRBJ1-2; 7 nucleotides align to TRBD1. CDR1 is SGHTA, CDR2 FQGTGA, per germline. CDR3 length equals 13 residues. With V trimmed by 5 bases and J by 3 bases, 3 bases remained unmatched. The chain's CDR3 is CASSPGTDYGYTF. The CDR3 coding sequence is TGTGCCAGCAGCCCGGGGACAGACTATGGCTACACCTTC.

The chain combines TRBV4-2 with TRBJ2-7, with TRBD2 matching over 10 bases. Per the germline V gene, CDR1 is LGHNA and CDR2 is YNFKEQ. V lost 1 base and J lost 4; bases outside the gene matches: 4. This CDR3 has 15 residues. The CDR3 bases are TGTGCCAGCAGCCAAGGGACTAGCGGATATTACGAGCAGTACTTC. Its protein product is CASSQGTSGYYEQYF.

This chain uses TRBV2 with TRBJ1-2; 7 positions match TRBD1. Per germline, CDR1 SNHLY and CDR2 FYNNEI. This CDR3 region has 12 residues. The J segment lost 4 bases and the V segment lost 8 bases, leaving 4 bases of the junction unmatched. In DNA, the CDR3 is TGTGCCAGCGGACAGGACTTCTATGGCTACACCTTC. Its translation: CASGQDFYGYTF.

The chain couples TRBV19 to TRBJ2-7; tentative D call: TRBD2 (5 bases). The germline V gene has CDR1 LNHDA and CDR2 SQIVND (reference sequence). This CDR3 is 14 amino acids long. Trimming removed 6 bases from V and 6 bases from J, with 18 bases in between. DNA for the CDR3: TGTGCCAGTAGCCCTGGTGGCTCCGAGGGCGAGCAGTACTTC. Translation: CASSPGGSEGEQYF.